This T cell receptor beta chain was retrieved from a study of blood T cell repertoires in COVID-19. Study-level information: Sites across the United States, Italy and Spain contributed samples from acute and convalescent COVID-19. T cells, B-cell-depleted T cells, or PBMCs supplied cDNA or gDNA.

A Seattle source enrolled patients during active infection and followed them longitudinally. The CDR3 is 11 amino acids. The V gene's germline CDR1 is DFQATT and CDR2 SNEGSKA (reference sequence). J lost 10 bases, V lost 5 bases, and 7 bases had no gene match. In the study's own analysis: Scientists estimated how many nucleated cells there were by amplifying reference gene primers. Assay: immunoSEQ multiplex PCR; the TCRdb copy retains only in-frame clones and omits some. V, J and clone size are those of that table, while D and trimming were read from the DNA. The sample records some 520,000 clones, roughly 89% being singletons.

Sequencing was done on a sample of peripheral blood. This clonotype was obtained from a man between 18 and 29 years old with COVID-19, enrolled during active disease. The rearrangement links TRBV20-1 to TRBJ1-2, with TRBD1 matching 7 bases. CDR3 bases: TGCAGTGCTCCGCGACAGGGAGTCTACACCTTC. This sequence encodes CSAPRQGVYTF.